This paragraph reports one TCR beta chain. Cohort assignment relied on participant-reported clinical history. Losses at the gene ends were 3 bases for V and 1 base for J; bases not matched to a gene: 2. From germline, CDR1 is SGHTA and CDR2 FQGTGA. The CDR3 is 14 residues long. As processed by the authors: Amplification of reference gene primers was used by the study to estimate nucleated cell counts. Profiled with immunoSEQ multiplex PCR; TCRdb holds only in-frame clones, not every one. V, J and clone size are taken as reported in that table, and D and trimming were inferred from the DNA itself. The sample includes approximately 200,000 clones, 89% seen only once; the top ten take under 3%. The sample originates from a study of blood T cell repertoires in COVID-19. For the study at large: COVID-19 samples, acute and convalescent, were from the United States, Italy and Spain. PBMCs, B-cell-depleted T cells, or T cells provided the cDNA or gDNA that made up the material.

The TCR sequence derives from a woman between 40 and 55 years old with acute COVID-19. Sequenced: PBMCs or T cells enriched from blood (not recorded which). This chain joins TRBV7-3 and TRBJ1-1; 7 bases match TRBD1. CDR3 protein: CASSLGTENTEAFF. The CDR3 region has the DNA TGTGCCAGCAGCTTGGGGACAGAGAACACTGAAGCTTTCTTT.